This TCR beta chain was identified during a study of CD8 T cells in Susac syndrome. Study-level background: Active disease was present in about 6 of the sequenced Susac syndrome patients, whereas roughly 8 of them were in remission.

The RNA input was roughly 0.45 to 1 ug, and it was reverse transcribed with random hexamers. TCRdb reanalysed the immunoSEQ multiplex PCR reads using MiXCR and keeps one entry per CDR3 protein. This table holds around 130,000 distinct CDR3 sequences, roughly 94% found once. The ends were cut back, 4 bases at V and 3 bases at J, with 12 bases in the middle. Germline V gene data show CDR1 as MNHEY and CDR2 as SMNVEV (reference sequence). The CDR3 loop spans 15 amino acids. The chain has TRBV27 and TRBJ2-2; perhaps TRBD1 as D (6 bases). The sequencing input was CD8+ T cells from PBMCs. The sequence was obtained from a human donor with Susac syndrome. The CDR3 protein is CASSSVGTYTGELFF. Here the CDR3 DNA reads TGTGCCAGCAGTTCCGTCGGGACATACACCGGGGAGCTGTTTTTT.